These 5 T cell receptor beta chains were sequenced from one sample in a study of early T cells in non-severe SARS-CoV-2 infection. A single record per CDR3 protein comes from TCRdb applying MiXCR to the 5' RACE reads. The sample holds about 61,000 distinct CDR3 sequences; more than 10% are singletons and the top ten take 0.95% to 1.5%. Sequenced here: whole blood, sampled at baseline. These receptors came from an adult who was a healthcare worker with PCR-confirmed SARS-CoV-2 infection or an uninfected control (not recorded which). The donor label of this sample is uncertain.

As DNA, the CDR3 is TGCAGTGCTAGAGCGGCGAGCGGGGGGCTGTCAGGGAAAGAGACCCAGTACTTC. Amino acids: CSARAASGGLSGKETQYF. The chain recombines TRBV20-1 with TRBJ2-5; 9 bases agree with TRBD2. J was trimmed by 3 bases and V by 1 base; bases with no gene match: 15. Germline CDR1 and CDR2: DFQATT and SNEGSKA (reference sequence). The CDR3 consists of 18 residues.

This chain uses TRBV20-1 with TRBJ1-4; TRBD1 matches at 10 bases. Germline trimming cut 1 base from V and 7 bases from J; bases unmatched to any gene: 15. CDR1 is DFQATT and CDR2 is SNEGSKA in the germline V gene (reference sequence). The CDR3 sequence is 18 residues long. CDR3 nucleotide sequence: TGCAGTGCTAGAGCTCTCCGGGACAGGGGCCTCCAGATTGAAAAACTGTTTTTT. Translating gives CSARALRDRGLQIEKLFF.

This clonotype was detected many times. The J gene is TRBJ2-2, the V gene TRBV19; D call uncertain. Germline assignment: CDR1 LNHDA and CDR2 SQIVND (reference sequence). Trimming took 0 bases from V and 0 from J, leaving 8 bases between them. This CDR3 comprises 16 residues. In nucleotides, the CDR3 is TGTGCCAGTAGTATAGATTTAGCAGCGAACACCGGGGAGCTGTTTTTT. It codes for CASSIDLAANTGELFF. Using reference TRBV19 and TRBJ2-2 for the parts outside the CDR3, the full variable domain is DGGITQSPKYLFRKEGQNVTLSCEQNLNHDAMYWYRQDPGQGLRLIYYSQIVNDFQKGDIAEGYSVSREKKESFPLTVTSAQKNPTAFYLCASSIDLAANTGELFFGEGSRLTVL.

In this sample, this clonotype turned up a few times. This chain links TRBV20-1 with TRBJ2-1, with 8 bases aligning to TRBD2. The CDR3 consists of 20 residues. Trimming cost V 6 bases and J 6 bases; bases outside gene matches: 28. The germline gives CDR1 DFQATT, CDR2 SNEGSKA (reference sequence). The CDR3 nucleotides read TGCAGTGCGGCTGGCCATACCACGGAAAGCGGGGGAGTAAGGATCAATGAGCAGTTCTTC. It specifies CSAAGHTTESGGVRINEQFF.

This chain connects TRBV24-1 to TRBJ2-3, with 11 bases aligning to TRBD2. Germline assignment: CDR1 KGHDR and CDR2 SFDVKD. The CDR3 covers 17 residues. V lost 0 bases, J lost 0 bases, and 1 base stayed unmatched. The CDR3 coding sequence is TGTGCCACCAGTGATTTGCCTAGCGGGGGGAGCACAGATACGCAGTATTTT. Protein sequence: CATSDLPSGGSTDTQYF.